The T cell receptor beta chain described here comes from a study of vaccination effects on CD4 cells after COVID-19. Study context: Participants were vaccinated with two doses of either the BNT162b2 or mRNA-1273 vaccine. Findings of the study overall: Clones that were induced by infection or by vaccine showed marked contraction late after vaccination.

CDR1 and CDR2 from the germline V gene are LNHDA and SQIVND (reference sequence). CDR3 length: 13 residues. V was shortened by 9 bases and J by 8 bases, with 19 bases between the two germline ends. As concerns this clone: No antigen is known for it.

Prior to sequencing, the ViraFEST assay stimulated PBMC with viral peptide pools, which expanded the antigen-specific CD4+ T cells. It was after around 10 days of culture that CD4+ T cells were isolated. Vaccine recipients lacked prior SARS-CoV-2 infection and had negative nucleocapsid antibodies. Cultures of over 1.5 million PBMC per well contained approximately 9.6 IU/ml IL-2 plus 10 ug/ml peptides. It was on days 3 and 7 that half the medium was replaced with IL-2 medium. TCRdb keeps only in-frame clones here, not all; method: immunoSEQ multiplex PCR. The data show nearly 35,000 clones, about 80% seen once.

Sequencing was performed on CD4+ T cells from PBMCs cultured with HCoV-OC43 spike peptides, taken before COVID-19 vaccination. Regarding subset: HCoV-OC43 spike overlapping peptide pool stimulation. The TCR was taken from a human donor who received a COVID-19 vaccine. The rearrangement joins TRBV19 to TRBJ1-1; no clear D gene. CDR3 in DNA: TGTGCCAGCCGTCCGGGGATGGGTGTAGAAGCTTTCTTT. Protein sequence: CASRPGMGVEAFF.